The T cell receptor (beta chain) under discussion was sequenced for a study of PD-1 blockade in classical Hodgkin lymphoma. Study results and limitations: TCR diversity at baseline was reported to be reduced in newly diagnosed patients relative to healthy donors. Complete responders matched newly diagnosed patients in baseline diversity. Sources of repertoire differences remain undefined, possibly disease activity or prior therapy. There was a significant rise in CD4+ TCR diversity by C4D1, with no such rise for CD8+.

The protocol was immunoSEQ multiplex PCR, while the TCRdb copy is restricted to in-frame clones and leaves out a portion. The sample yields 13,000 to 15,000 clones, approximately 78% seen once. Time point denoted: cycle 4 day 1 (C4D1), after 6 weeks of nivolumab. Patients all relapsed after autologous stem cell transplantation, and there was variation in brentuximab vedotin exposure. Trimming left V 3 bases short and J 4 bases short, with 10 bases between. The CDR3 covers 13 residues. Looked up from germline, CDR1 is SNHLY and CDR2 is FYNNEI. A remark on this clone: Its antigen is not known.

The chain links TRBV2 to TRBJ2-7, with a tentative D call TRBD2 (5 bases). The material sequenced was peripheral blood mononuclear cells (PBMCs), taken before the fourth cycle of nivolumab. This receptor was obtained from a human donor with classical Hodgkin lymphoma. The CDR3 nucleotides are TGTGCCAGCAGTGACCCACGCGGGTACGAGCAGTACTTC. Translating gives CASSDPRGYEQYF.